Listed below are T cell receptor beta chains from one sample, sequenced in a study of blood T cell repertoires in COVID-19. Clones were read by immunoSEQ multiplex PCR, and TCRdb kept only the in-frame ones, dropping some. The repertoire holds about 270,000 clones, with roughly 90% as singletons. The material sequenced was PBMCs or T cells enriched from blood (not recorded which). These receptors all come from a woman aged 50 to 65 who had recovered from COVID-19. CDR3s include the opening cysteine and the closing phenylalanine or tryptophan. The order of the fields is CDR3 DNA, CDR3 protein, clone size, J gene, V gene, D gene. D genes are given only for firm matches. Size tells how often a clone was seen (once, few, many) or the class of an expanded clone, and some rows leave it out.

CDR3 DNA: TGTGCCAGCAGCAGTAACACCGGGGAGCTGTTTTTT
CDR3 protein: CASSSNTGELFF
clone size: .
J gene: TRBJ2-2
V gene: TRBV27
D gene: .

CDR3 DNA: TGTGCCAGCACCCGGGGACAGAGTTACCAGCCCCAGCATTTT
CDR3 protein: CASTRGQSYQPQHF
clone size: .
J gene: TRBJ1-5
V gene: TRBV28
D gene: TRBD1

CDR3 DNA: TGTGCCAGTCGGACAGGAGGAGGTTATAACTATGGCTACACCTTC
CDR3 protein: CASRTGGGYNYGYTF
clone size: .
J gene: TRBJ1-2
V gene: TRBV19
D gene: TRBD1

CDR3 DNA: TGTGCCAGTTCCGTAGCGGGAGGTTCCTACAATGAGCAGTTCTTC
CDR3 protein: CASSVAGGSYNEQFF
clone size: .
J gene: TRBJ2-1
V gene: TRBV6-5
D gene: TRBD2

CDR3 DNA: TGCGCCAGCAAAGGGGCGGGAGGATCCTACAATGAGCAGTTCTTC
CDR3 protein: CASKGAGGSYNEQFF
clone size: once
J gene: TRBJ2-1
V gene: TRBV5-1
D gene: TRBD2

CDR3 DNA: TGCGCCAGCAGCTTTGGGGGGGAAGGTGGCTACACCTTC
CDR3 protein: CASSFGGEGGYTF
clone size: .
J gene: TRBJ1-2
V gene: TRBV5-1
D gene: .

CDR3 DNA: TGCGCCAGCACCCGACTAGCGGGAAACCGAGATACGCAGTATTTT
CDR3 protein: CASTRLAGNRDTQYF
clone size: .
J gene: TRBJ2-3
V gene: TRBV10-2
D gene: TRBD2

CDR3 DNA: TGTGCCAGCAGTTTTTCGGGGAGACTAGATACGCAGTATTTT
CDR3 protein: CASSFSGRLDTQYF
clone size: .
J gene: TRBJ2-3
V gene: TRBV28
D gene: .

CDR3 DNA: TGTGCCACCGGCGGCACAGGGCTTCAGCCCCAGCATTTT
CDR3 protein: CATGGTGLQPQHF
clone size: .
J gene: TRBJ1-5
V gene: TRBV24-1
D gene: .

CDR3 DNA: TGTGCCAGCAGCCAGGGGGGACAGGGTAACACTGAAGCTTTCTTT
CDR3 protein: CASSQGGQGNTEAFF
clone size: .
J gene: TRBJ1-1
V gene: TRBV3-1/TRBV3-2
D gene: TRBD1

CDR3 DNA: TGTGCCAGCAGTTTATTATCAGGGTCGGGTGAAAAACTGTTTTTT
CDR3 protein: CASSLLSGSGEKLFF
clone size: .
J gene: TRBJ1-4
V gene: TRBV28
D gene: .

CDR3 DNA: TGTGCCAGTAGGTCTTTCGGGACAGGGGGATCCGGGGAGCTGTTTTTT
CDR3 protein: CASRSFGTGGSGELFF
clone size: .
J gene: TRBJ2-2
V gene: TRBV19
D gene: TRBD1

CDR3 DNA: TGTGCCTCATCCGTAGCCAGCCACGAGCAGTACTTC
CDR3 protein: CASSVASHEQYF
clone size: .
J gene: TRBJ2-7
V gene: TRBV28
D gene: .

CDR3 DNA: TGTGCCAGCAGTTTATCGGGACAGGGGGCGGGGGAGACCCAGTACTTC
CDR3 protein: CASSLSGQGAGETQYF
clone size: .
J gene: TRBJ2-5
V gene: TRBV28
D gene: TRBD1

CDR3 DNA: TGTGCCAGCAGCCTGATAGGGCCTAGCGTAGACAATGAGCAGTTCTTC
CDR3 protein: CASSLIGPSVDNEQFF
clone size: few
J gene: TRBJ2-1
V gene: TRBV7-2
D gene: .

CDR3 DNA: TGTGCCACCAGCAGAGCCACCGGGACGGAGACTAGCGGGAGACCCTACGAGCAGTACTTC
CDR3 protein: CATSRATGTETSGRPYEQYF
clone size: .
J gene: TRBJ2-7
V gene: TRBV15
D gene: TRBD2

CDR3 DNA: TGTGCCAGCAGCGCTAGACAGTATCAGGGTGGCTACACCTTC
CDR3 protein: CASSARQYQGGYTF
clone size: .
J gene: TRBJ1-2
V gene: TRBV7-2
D gene: .

CDR3 DNA: TGTGCCAGCAGCTACCGGGTCGACTATGGCTACACCTTC
CDR3 protein: CASSYRVDYGYTF
clone size: .
J gene: TRBJ1-2
V gene: TRBV9
D gene: .

CDR3 DNA: TGTGCCAGCAGTACTGACCTAGTGGGTGAAGCTTTCTTT
CDR3 protein: CASSTDLVGEAFF
clone size: once
J gene: TRBJ1-1
V gene: TRBV6-5
D gene: .

CDR3 DNA: TGTGCCAGCAGCCTTCGGGACAGGGCATGGAGCGGGGAGCTGTTTTTT
CDR3 protein: CASSLRDRAWSGELFF
clone size: .
J gene: TRBJ2-2
V gene: TRBV7-9
D gene: TRBD1

CDR3 DNA: TGTGCCAGCAGGTTAATTATTGCGGGGGAGCAGTACTTC
CDR3 protein: CASRLIIAGEQYF
clone size: few
J gene: TRBJ2-7
V gene: TRBV7-2
D gene: .

CDR3 DNA: TGTGCCAGCAGTCTCAACAGGGGGTTCTTTGGTGAGCAGTTCTTC
CDR3 protein: CASSLNRGFFGEQFF
clone size: .
J gene: TRBJ2-1
V gene: TRBV28
D gene: TRBD1

CDR3 DNA: TGTGCCAGCAGCTCACCCAGGGGGACTAGCGGGATGAGGGGTGAGCAGTTCTTC
CDR3 protein: CASSSPRGTSGMRGEQFF
clone size: .
J gene: TRBJ2-1
V gene: TRBV5-4
D gene: TRBD2

CDR3 DNA: TGTGCCAGCAGTGACCCCTATTCCGGGACTAGCGGGACCTATGAGCAGTTCTTC
CDR3 protein: CASSDPYSGTSGTYEQFF
clone size: once
J gene: TRBJ2-1
V gene: TRBV2
D gene: TRBD2

CDR3 DNA: TGTGCCATTGAGGGACAGGGAAGCAATCAGCCCCAGCATTTT
CDR3 protein: CAIEGQGSNQPQHF
clone size: once
J gene: TRBJ1-5
V gene: TRBV28
D gene: TRBD1

CDR3 DNA: TGTGCCAGCAGCGGACGCCTGACAGGGACCTCTGGAAACACCATATATTTT
CDR3 protein: CASSGRLTGTSGNTIYF
clone size: .
J gene: TRBJ1-3
V gene: TRBV9
D gene: TRBD1

CDR3 DNA: TGTGCCAGCAGCTTAGATCTGGCCCGTCCCCCTGAAGCTTTCTTT
CDR3 protein: CASSLDLARPPEAFF
clone size: few
J gene: TRBJ1-1
V gene: TRBV11-2
D gene: .

CDR3 DNA: TGTGCCAGCAGTTACTTGGGGGGCTCTGGGGCCAACGTCCTGACTTTC
CDR3 protein: CASSYLGGSGANVLTF
clone size: .
J gene: TRBJ2-6
V gene: TRBV6-2/TRBV6-3
D gene: .

CDR3 DNA: TGCGCCAGCAGCCAAGGACTAGCGGGATGGGACGAGCAGTACTTC
CDR3 protein: CASSQGLAGWDEQYF
clone size: .
J gene: TRBJ2-7
V gene: TRBV4-3
D gene: TRBD2

CDR3 DNA: TGTGCCAGCAGCTCCCGACAGAAGACCAGCTCTGGAAACACCATATATTTT
CDR3 protein: CASSSRQKTSSGNTIYF
clone size: .
J gene: TRBJ1-3
V gene: TRBV13
D gene: .

CDR3 DNA: TGTGCCAGCGGGGGGGAGCCTTCGAACACTGAAGCTTTCTTT
CDR3 protein: CASGGEPSNTEAFF
clone size: .
J gene: TRBJ1-1
V gene: TRBV2
D gene: .

CDR3 DNA: TGTGCCAGCAGCTTATCAAGGGCCAGGGGGCATGGCTACACCTTC
CDR3 protein: CASSLSRARGHGYTF
clone size: .
J gene: TRBJ1-2
V gene: TRBV7-2
D gene: TRBD1

CDR3 DNA: TGTGCCAGCAGTGAGGTAGACAGAACCCTTAACTATGGCTACACCTTC
CDR3 protein: CASSEVDRTLNYGYTF
clone size: .
J gene: TRBJ1-2
V gene: TRBV2
D gene: .

CDR3 DNA: TGTGCCTGGAGTGTAGAGGGAGGGTCCTACAATGAGCAGTTCTTC
CDR3 protein: CAWSVEGGSYNEQFF
clone size: .
J gene: TRBJ2-1
V gene: TRBV30
D gene: TRBD2

CDR3 DNA: TGTGCCAGCAGCCTTATGAGGTCCCCTGAAGCTTTCTTT
CDR3 protein: CASSLMRSPEAFF
clone size: .
J gene: TRBJ1-1
V gene: TRBV11-2
D gene: .

CDR3 DNA: TGTGCCAGCAGGGCTAGTACCGGGAGCTATGGCTACACCTTC
CDR3 protein: CASRASTGSYGYTF
clone size: .
J gene: TRBJ1-2
V gene: TRBV2
D gene: .

CDR3 DNA: TGTGCCAGCAGCTCGGGGATTAGGTACTATGGCTACACCTTC
CDR3 protein: CASSSGIRYYGYTF
clone size: .
J gene: TRBJ1-2
V gene: TRBV7-2
D gene: .

CDR3 DNA: TGTGCCAGCAGTTACGGGAAGCGGAGGGCTTCTGATACGCAGTATTTT
CDR3 protein: CASSYGKRRASDTQYF
clone size: .
J gene: TRBJ2-3
V gene: TRBV6-2/TRBV6-3
D gene: .

CDR3 DNA: TGTGCCAGCACCATGACAGGGGGGAGTGAAAAACTGTTTTTT
CDR3 protein: CASTMTGGSEKLFF
clone size: .
J gene: TRBJ1-4
V gene: TRBV6-5
D gene: TRBD1

CDR3 DNA: TGTGCCAGCACCGACGGGAGAGTCGAGCAGTACTTC
CDR3 protein: CASTDGRVEQYF
clone size: .
J gene: TRBJ2-7
V gene: TRBV6-5
D gene: .

CDR3 DNA: TGCGCCAGCAGCCGCACCCGGGGGACGGGAGAAAAACTGTTTTTT
CDR3 protein: CASSRTRGTGEKLFF
clone size: .
J gene: TRBJ1-4
V gene: TRBV4-1
D gene: .

CDR3 DNA: TGCAGTGCTCCGAGGTCCTACGAGCAGTACTTC
CDR3 protein: CSAPRSYEQYF
clone size: .
J gene: TRBJ2-7
V gene: TRBV20-1
D gene: .

CDR3 DNA: TGTGCCAGCAGTCCGGGACAGGGGCTGGGGCCCCAGCATTTT
CDR3 protein: CASSPGQGLGPQHF
clone size: once
J gene: TRBJ1-5
V gene: TRBV6-5
D gene: TRBD1

CDR3 DNA: TGTGCCAGCAGCCAAGAGAGTGGGGGGACCGAGCGAAACACCATATATTTT
CDR3 protein: CASSQESGGTERNTIYF
clone size: .
J gene: TRBJ1-3
V gene: TRBV4-2
D gene: .

CDR3 DNA: TGCGCCAGCAGCGGAGGAAACCAACCGGAGACCCAGTACTTC
CDR3 protein: CASSGGNQPETQYF
clone size: few
J gene: TRBJ2-5
V gene: TRBV5-1
D gene: .

CDR3 DNA: TGTGCCAGCAGTGCCGCAGGGGGCTGGAAAAACTATGGCTACACCTTC
CDR3 protein: CASSAAGGWKNYGYTF
clone size: .
J gene: TRBJ1-2
V gene: TRBV28
D gene: TRBD1